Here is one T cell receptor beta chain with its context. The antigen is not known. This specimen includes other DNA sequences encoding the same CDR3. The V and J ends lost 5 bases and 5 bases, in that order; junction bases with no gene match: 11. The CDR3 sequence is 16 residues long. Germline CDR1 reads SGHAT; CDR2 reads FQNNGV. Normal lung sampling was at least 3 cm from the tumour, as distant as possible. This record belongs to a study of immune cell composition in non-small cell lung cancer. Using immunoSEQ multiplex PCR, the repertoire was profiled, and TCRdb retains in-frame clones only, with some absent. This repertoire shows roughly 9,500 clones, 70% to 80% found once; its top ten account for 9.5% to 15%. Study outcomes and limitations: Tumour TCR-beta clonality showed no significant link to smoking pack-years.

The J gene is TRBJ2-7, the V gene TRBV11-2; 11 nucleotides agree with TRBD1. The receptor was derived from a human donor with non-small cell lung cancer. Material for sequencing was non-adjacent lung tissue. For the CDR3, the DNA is TGTGCCAGCAGCCGACCCGGACAGGGGGCGAAGAACGAGCAGTACTTC. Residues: CASSRPGQGAKNEQYF. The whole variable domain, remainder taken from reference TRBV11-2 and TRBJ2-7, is EAGVAQSPRYKIIEKRQSVAFWCNPISGHATLYWYQQILGQGPKLLIQFQNNGVVDDSQLPKDRFSAERLKGVDSTLKIQPAKLEDSAVYLCASSRPGQGAKNEQYFGPGTRLTVT.